The clone carrying this TCR beta chain was found once. Its target is unknown. 60 Vbeta and 13 Jbeta primers were used in PCR. Sequencing used immunoSEQ multiplex PCR; TCRdb keeps in-frame clones, though not all of them. The data hold more than 85,000 clones, with 73% observed a single time. The ends lost 1 base at V and 7 bases at J; junction bases unmatched: 5. Germline V gene sequence: CDR1 MGHRA, CDR2 YSYEKL. This CDR3 contains 15 residues. The data were obtained in a study of cytomegalovirus exposure and HLA in healthy donors. Study-wide points: For most TCR beta V segments, an earlier analysis put the productive rate at about 87% or about 30% of the time. Later on, a genetic analysis was performed. It linked a missense variant in DCLRE1C with V- and J-gene trimming of TCR beta.

This sequence originates from a man between 35 and 55 years old in good health and CMV-seronegative. The rearrangement joins TRBV4-1 to TRBJ1-5, with 9 positions matching TRBD1. What was sequenced was PBMCs. DNA of the CDR3: TGCGCCAGCAGCCAAGTCGACAGGGGGGAACAGCCCCAGCATTTT. This gives the protein CASSQVDRGEQPQHF.